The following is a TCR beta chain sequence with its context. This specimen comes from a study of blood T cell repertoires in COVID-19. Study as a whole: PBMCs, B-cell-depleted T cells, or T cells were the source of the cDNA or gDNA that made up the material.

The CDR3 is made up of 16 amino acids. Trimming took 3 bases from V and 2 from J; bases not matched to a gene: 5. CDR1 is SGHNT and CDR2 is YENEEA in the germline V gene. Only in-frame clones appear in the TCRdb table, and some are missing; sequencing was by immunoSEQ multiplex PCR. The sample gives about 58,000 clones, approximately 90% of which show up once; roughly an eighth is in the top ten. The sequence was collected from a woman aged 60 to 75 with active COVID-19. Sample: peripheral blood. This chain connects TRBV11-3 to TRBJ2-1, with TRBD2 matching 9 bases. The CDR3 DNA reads TGTGCCAGCAGCTTGGATGGCGGGGGGGCCTACAATGAGCAGTTCTTC. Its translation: CASSLDGGGAYNEQFF.